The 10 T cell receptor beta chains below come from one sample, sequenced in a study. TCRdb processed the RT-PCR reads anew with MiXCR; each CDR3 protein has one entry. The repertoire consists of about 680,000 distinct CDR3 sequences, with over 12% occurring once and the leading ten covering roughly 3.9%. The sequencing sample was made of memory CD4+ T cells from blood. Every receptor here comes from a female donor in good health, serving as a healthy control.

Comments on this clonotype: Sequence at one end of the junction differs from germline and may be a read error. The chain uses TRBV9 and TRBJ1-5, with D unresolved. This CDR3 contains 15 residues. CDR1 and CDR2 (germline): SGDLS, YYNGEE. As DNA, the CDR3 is TGTGCCAGCAGCGTAGACGGCAACGGGAATCAGCTCCAGCATTTT. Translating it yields CASSVDGNGNQLQHF. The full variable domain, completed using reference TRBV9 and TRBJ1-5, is DSGVTQTPKHLITATGQRVTLRCSPRSGDLSVYWYQQSLDQGLQFLIQYYNGEERAKGNILERFSAQQFPDLHSELNLSSLELGDSALYFCASSVDGNGNQLQHFGDGTRLSIL.

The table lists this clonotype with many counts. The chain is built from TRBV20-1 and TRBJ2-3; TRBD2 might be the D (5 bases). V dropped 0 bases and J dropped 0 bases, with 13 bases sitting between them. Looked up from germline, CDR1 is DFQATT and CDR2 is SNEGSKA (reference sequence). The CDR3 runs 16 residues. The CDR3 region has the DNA TGCAGTGCTAGAGATTTTAAGCGGTCTAGCACAGATACGCAGTATTTT. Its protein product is CSARDFKRSSTDTQYF.

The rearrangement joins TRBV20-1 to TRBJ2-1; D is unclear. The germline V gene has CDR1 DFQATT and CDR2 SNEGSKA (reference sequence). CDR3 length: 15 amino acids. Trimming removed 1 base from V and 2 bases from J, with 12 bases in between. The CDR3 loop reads CSARVGLGTYNEQFF. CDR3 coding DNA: TGCAGTGCTAGAGTTGGGCTAGGGACCTACAATGAGCAGTTCTTC.

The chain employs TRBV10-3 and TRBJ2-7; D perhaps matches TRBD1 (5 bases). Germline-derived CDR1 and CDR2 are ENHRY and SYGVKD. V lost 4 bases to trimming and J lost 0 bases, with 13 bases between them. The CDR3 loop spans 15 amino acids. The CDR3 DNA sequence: TGTGCCATCAGTGGGGGCAGCACCTACTCCTACGAGCAGTACTTC. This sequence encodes CAISGGSTYSYEQYF.

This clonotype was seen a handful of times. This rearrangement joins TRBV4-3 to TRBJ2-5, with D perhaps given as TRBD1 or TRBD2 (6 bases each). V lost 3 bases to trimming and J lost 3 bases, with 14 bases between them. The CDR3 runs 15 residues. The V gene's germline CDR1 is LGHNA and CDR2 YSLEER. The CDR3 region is CASSHILRGEETQYF. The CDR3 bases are TGCGCCAGCAGCCACATACTGAGGGGGGAAGAGACCCAGTACTTC.

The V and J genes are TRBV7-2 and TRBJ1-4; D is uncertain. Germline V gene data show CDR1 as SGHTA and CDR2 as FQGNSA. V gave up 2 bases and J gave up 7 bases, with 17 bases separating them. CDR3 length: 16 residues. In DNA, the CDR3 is TGTGCCAGCAGCTTATTCCCCTCGGCTAAGGGTGAAAAACTGTTTTTT. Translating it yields CASSLFPSAKGEKLFF.

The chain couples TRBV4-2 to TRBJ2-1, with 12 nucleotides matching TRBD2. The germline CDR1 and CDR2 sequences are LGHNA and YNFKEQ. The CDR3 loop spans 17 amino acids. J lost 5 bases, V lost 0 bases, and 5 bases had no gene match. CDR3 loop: CASSQDPGLAGNNEQFF. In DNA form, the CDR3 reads TGTGCCAGCAGCCAAGACCCAGGACTAGCGGGAAACAATGAGCAGTTCTTC.

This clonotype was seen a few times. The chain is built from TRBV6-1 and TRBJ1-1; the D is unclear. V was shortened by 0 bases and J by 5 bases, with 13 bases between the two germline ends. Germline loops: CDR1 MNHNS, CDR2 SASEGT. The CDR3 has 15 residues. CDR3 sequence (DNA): TGTGCCAGCAGTGAAGCCTGGAAAGGGAGGACTGAAGCTTTCTTT. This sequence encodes CASSEAWKGRTEAFF.

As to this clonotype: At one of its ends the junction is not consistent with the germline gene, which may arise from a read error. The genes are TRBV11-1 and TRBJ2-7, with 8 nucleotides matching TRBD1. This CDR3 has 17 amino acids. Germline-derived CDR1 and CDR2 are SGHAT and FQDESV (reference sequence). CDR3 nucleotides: TGTGCCAGCAGCTTCCTCCCGCCAGGACAGGGATCCTACGAGCACTACTTC. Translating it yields CASSFLPPGQGSYEHYF. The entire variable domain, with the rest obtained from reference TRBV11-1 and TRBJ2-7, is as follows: EAEVAQSPRYKITEKSQAVAFWCDPISGHATLYWYRQILGQGPELLVQFQDESVVDDSQLPKDRFSAERLKGVDSTLKIQPAELGDSAMYLCASSFLPPGQGSYEHYFGPGTRLTVT.

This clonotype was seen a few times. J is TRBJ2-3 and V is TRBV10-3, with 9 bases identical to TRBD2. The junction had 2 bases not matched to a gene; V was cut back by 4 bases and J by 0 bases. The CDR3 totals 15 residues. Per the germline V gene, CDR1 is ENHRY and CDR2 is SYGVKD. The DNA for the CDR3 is TGTGCCATCAGTGTAGCGGGAGTGAGCACAGATACGCAGTATTTT. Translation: CAISVAGVSTDTQYF.